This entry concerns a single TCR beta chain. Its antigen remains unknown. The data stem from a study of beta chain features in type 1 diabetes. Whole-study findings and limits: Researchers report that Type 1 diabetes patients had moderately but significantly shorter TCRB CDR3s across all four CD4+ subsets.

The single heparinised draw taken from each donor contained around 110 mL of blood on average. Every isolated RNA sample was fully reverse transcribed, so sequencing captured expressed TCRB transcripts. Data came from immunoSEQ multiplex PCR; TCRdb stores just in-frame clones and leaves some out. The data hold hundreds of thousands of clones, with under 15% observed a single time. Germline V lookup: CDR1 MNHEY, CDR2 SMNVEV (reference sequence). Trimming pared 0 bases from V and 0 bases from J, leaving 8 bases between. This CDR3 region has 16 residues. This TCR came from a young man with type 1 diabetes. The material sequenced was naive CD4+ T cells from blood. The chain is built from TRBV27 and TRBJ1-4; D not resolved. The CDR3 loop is CASSLSPTTTNEKLFF. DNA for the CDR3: TGTGCCAGCAGTTTATCTCCGACAACAACTAATGAAAAACTGTTTTTT.